This entry concerns a single TCR beta chain. The antigen remains undetermined. Sequenced by immunoSEQ multiplex PCR; TCRdb stores in-frame clones only, minus some. The table has millions of clones, 90% to 95% seen once. The sample is drawn from a study of shared clonotypes between healthy human individuals. Looking at the study overall: With ages of 18 to 49, the donors were a couple of women and a few men. Three plates were used per donor for CD4 naive, three for CD4 memory, two for CD8 naive and one for CD8 memory. General study findings and limits: The generation probabilities recorded for non-shared clonotypes fell below those of clonotypes shared by all four donors. Researchers sampled blood only, noting tissue repertoires likely differ.

The V gene lost 4 bases and the J gene lost 6 bases, with 19 bases spanning the gap. The CDR3 is 16 amino acids. Germline V gene data show CDR1 as SGHTA and CDR2 as FQGNSA. This chain connects TRBV7-2 to TRBJ2-1, with D perhaps matching TRBD2 (5 bases). The sequenced sample was naive CD4+ T cells sorted from blood. Documented subset: CD45RA+ positively selected. The sequence was obtained from a man between 18 and 35 years old in good health. CDR3 in DNA: TGTGCCAGCAGCTCCCTCGGACTGCTGCTTATCAATGAGCAGTTCTTC. Translation: CASSSLGLLLINEQFF.